Below, one T cell receptor (beta chain) is given with its context. Its antigen is undetermined. This sample is drawn from a study of cytomegalovirus exposure and HLA in healthy donors. Whole-study findings and limits: Accurate prediction of HLA-A and HLA-B alleles (for most subjects) was reportedly achieved from TCR beta sequences. The authors later found most CMV-associated TCR beta chains appeared HLA-restricted. V segments that were indistinguishable, TRBV6-2 and TRBV6-3 among them, were omitted from analysis.

PCR used 60 Vbeta primers and 13 Jbeta primers. Source study methods: Among the unique TCR beta chains that a later analysis counted, about 81 million in all, roughly 10 million were shared. This table comes from immunoSEQ multiplex PCR, and its TCRdb copy is limited to in-frame clones, with some not included. V and J calls and clone size follow that table, whereas D and trimming were derived from the DNA. Among roughly 200,000 clones listed, about 82% were seen once. CDR1 and CDR2 (germline): SGHDT, YYEEEE. Between the trimmed V and J ends, which lost 6 bases and 8 bases, there was a span of 20 bases. The CDR3 length is 14 residues.

The sequence came from a woman aged 50 to 60 in good health and CMV-seronegative. Sequenced: PBMCs. This sequence joins TRBV5-6 and TRBJ1-2, with TRBD1 as a possible D gene (6 bases). The DNA for the CDR3 is TGTGCCAGCAAAAAAGGACAGAGTGAGCGAGGCTACACCTTC. This encodes CASKKGQSERGYTF. The full variable domain, its missing parts supplied by reference TRBV5-6 and TRBJ1-2, is DAGVTQSPTHLIKTRGQQVTLRCSPKSGHDTVSWYQQALGQGPQFIFQYYEEEERQRGNFPDRFSGHQFPNYSSELNVNALLLGDSALYLCASKKGQSERGYTFGSGTRLTVV.